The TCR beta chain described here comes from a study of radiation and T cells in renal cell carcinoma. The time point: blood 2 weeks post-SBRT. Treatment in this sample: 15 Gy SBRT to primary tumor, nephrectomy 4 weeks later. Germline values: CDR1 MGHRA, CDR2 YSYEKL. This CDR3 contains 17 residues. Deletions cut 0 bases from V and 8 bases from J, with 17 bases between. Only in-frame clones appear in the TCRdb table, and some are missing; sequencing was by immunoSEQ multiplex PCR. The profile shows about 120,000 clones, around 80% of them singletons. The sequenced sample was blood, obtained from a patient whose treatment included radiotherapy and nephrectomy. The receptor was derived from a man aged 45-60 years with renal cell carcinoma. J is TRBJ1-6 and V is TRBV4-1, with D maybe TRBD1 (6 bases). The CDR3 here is CASSQDARDKAYSPLHF. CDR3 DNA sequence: TGCGCCAGCAGCCAAGATGCCCGGGACAAGGCGTATTCACCCCTCCACTTT.